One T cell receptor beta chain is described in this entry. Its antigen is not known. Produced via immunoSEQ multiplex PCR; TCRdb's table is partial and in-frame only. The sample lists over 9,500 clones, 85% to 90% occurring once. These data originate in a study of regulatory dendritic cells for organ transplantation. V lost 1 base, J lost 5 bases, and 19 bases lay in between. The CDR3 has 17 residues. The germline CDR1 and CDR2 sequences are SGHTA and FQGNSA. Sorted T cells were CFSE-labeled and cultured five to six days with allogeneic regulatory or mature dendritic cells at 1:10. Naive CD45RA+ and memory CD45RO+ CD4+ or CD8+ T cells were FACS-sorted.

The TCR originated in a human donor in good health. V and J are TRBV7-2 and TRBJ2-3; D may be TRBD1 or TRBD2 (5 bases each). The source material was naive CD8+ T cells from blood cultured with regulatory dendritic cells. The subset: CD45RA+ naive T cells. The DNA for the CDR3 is TGTGCCAGCAGCTTAGTCAGGACACGGCTTGGGGGAGATACGCAGTATTTT. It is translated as CASSLVRTRLGGDTQYF.